A single sample gave rise to the 27 T cell receptor beta chains below, sequenced in a study of blood T cell repertoires in COVID-19. The assay was immunoSEQ multiplex PCR, and TCRdb's table has in-frame clones only and misses some. The data hold approximately 250,000 clones, with 70% to 90% observed a single time. The sample taken for sequencing was peripheral blood. The receptors shown here come from a man under 40 with active or convalescent COVID-19.

V and J are TRBV10-3 and TRBJ1-1, with 8 positions matching TRBD1. Germline CDR1 is ENHRY and CDR2 is SYGVKD. The V gene end was trimmed by 2 bases and the J gene end by 1 base; junction bases not matched to a gene: 0. CDR3 length: 14 amino acids. The CDR3: CAISEGQGNTEAFF. The DNA for the CDR3 is TGTGCCATCAGTGAGGGACAGGGGAACACTGAAGCTTTCTTT.

The rearrangement joins TRBV4-3 to TRBJ1-1; 10 nucleotides match TRBD1. Germline trimming cut 1 base from V and 10 bases from J; bases unmatched to any gene: 12. Germline V lookup: CDR1 LGHNA, CDR2 YSLEER. The CDR3 is made up of 16 amino acids. The CDR3 nucleotides read TGCGCCAGCAGCCAAGGAACCGGGACAGGGGATCGTCGAGCTTTCTTT. It codes for CASSQGTGTGDRRAFF.

The chain has TRBV25-1 and TRBJ1-4; a weak D match, TRBD1 (5 bases). Germline V gives CDR1 MGHDK, CDR2 SYGVNS. V shed 3 bases and J shed 5 bases, with 13 bases lying between them. The CDR3 extends over 15 amino acids. CDR3 sequence reads: CASSEVGQLNEKLFF. CDR3 DNA sequence: TGTGCCAGCAGTGAGGTGGGGCAGCTGAATGAAAAACTGTTTTTT.

The genes are TRBV5-6 and TRBJ2-7; 11 bases match TRBD1. CDR3 size: 15 residues. Looked up from germline, CDR1 is SGHDT and CDR2 is YYEEEE. Trimming at V came to 2 bases and at J to 0 bases, leaving 1 base not matched to a gene. The CDR3 here is CASSFGTGGSYEQYF. In DNA form, the CDR3 reads TGTGCCAGCAGCTTCGGGACAGGGGGCTCCTACGAGCAGTACTTC.

This sequence joins TRBV11-2 and TRBJ2-1, with 11 bases matching TRBD2. V gave up 3 bases and J gave up 4 bases; unmatched junction bases: 5. Germline V gene data show CDR1 as SGHAT and CDR2 as FQNNGV. The CDR3 consists of 16 residues. The CDR3, as DNA: TGTGCCAGCAGCTTTCTCCGACTAGCGGGGTACAATGAGCAGTTCTTC. It specifies CASSFLRLAGYNEQFF. Combining the CDR3 with reference TRBV11-2 and TRBJ2-1 gives the whole variable domain EAGVAQSPRYKIIEKRQSVAFWCNPISGHATLYWYQQILGQGPKLLIQFQNNGVVDDSQLPKDRFSAERLKGVDSTLKIQPAKLEDSAVYLCASSFLRLAGYNEQFFGPGTRLTVL.

The chain recombines TRBV19 with TRBJ2-2, with TRBD1 matching over 7 bases. This CDR3 is 15 amino acids long. Germline values: CDR1 LNHDA, CDR2 SQIVND (reference sequence). Trimming took 4 bases from V and 2 from J; bases not matched to a gene: 4. The CDR3 sequence is CASSRQGRNTGELFF. The DNA for the CDR3 is TGTGCCAGTAGTAGACAGGGTAGAAACACCGGGGAGCTGTTTTTT.

The gene calls are TRBV4-2 and TRBJ1-5; no definite D call. Trimming took 5 bases from V and 5 from J, leaving 16 bases between them. CDR1 LGHNA and CDR2 YNFKEQ come from the germline V gene. The CDR3 is made up of 15 amino acids. The CDR3: CASSVGVSWDQPQHF. In nucleotides, the CDR3 is TGTGCCAGCAGCGTGGGAGTGAGTTGGGATCAGCCCCAGCATTTT.

The rearrangement joins TRBV18 to TRBJ2-5; D not certain. V was shortened by 3 bases and J by 5 bases, with 10 bases between the two germline ends. This CDR3 contains 13 residues. In germline, CDR1 is KGHSH, CDR2 LQKENI. In DNA form, the CDR3 reads TGTGCCAGCTCACCGACTCTACGGGAGACCCAGTACTTC. Its translation: CASSPTLRETQYF.

The V call is TRBV4-1, the J call TRBJ1-5; D gene ambiguous. V shed 0 bases and J shed 6 bases, with 12 bases lying between them. The CDR3 runs 15 residues. CDR1 is MGHRA and CDR2 is YSYEKL in the germline V gene. The CDR3 sequence: CASSQDRGDSQPQHF. For the CDR3, the DNA is TGCGCCAGCAGCCAAGATCGTGGAGATTCTCAGCCCCAGCATTTT.

The count of this clone is one. This sequence joins TRBV27 and TRBJ2-1, with 8 bases matching TRBD1. From germline, CDR1 is MNHEY and CDR2 SMNVEV (reference sequence). Losses at the gene ends were 5 bases for V and 6 bases for J; bases not matched to a gene: 9. CDR3 size: 15 residues. The CDR3 nucleotides read TGTGCCAGCAGTCTTACGAGGACAGGGTTCAATGAGCAGTTCTTC. This translates into CASSLTRTGFNEQFF.

CDR3: CSVESGAGNTIYF. CDR3 DNA sequence: TGCAGCGTTGAATCAGGGGCTGGAAACACCATATATTTT. V is TRBV29-1 and J is TRBJ1-3, with D tentatively TRBD1 (6 bases). The length of the CDR3 is 13 residues. V lost 2 bases and J 2 bases, leaving 7 bases between the germline ends. Germline V gives CDR1 SQVTM, CDR2 ANQGSEA.

CDR3 coding DNA: TGTGCCAGCAGCCAAGAGTTCAGGGGGCTATATTCACCCCTCCACTTT. The encoded protein is CASSQEFRGLYSPLHF. V is TRBV3-1 (or the pseudogene TRBV3-2) and J is TRBJ1-6; 8 bases map to TRBD1. The CDR3 is made up of 16 amino acids. The germline V gene encodes CDR1 LGHDT and CDR2 YNNKEL (reference sequence). After removal of 0 bases from V and 8 bases from J, the junction contained 6 bases not matched to a gene.

There are many counts of this clone. This rearrangement joins TRBV6-2 or TRBV6-3 to TRBJ1-2; no reliable D call. This CDR3 comprises 14 residues. CDR1 and CDR2 (germline): MNHEY, SVGEGT. V was trimmed by 2 bases and J by 5 bases, leaving 12 bases between them. CDR3 DNA sequence: TGTGCCAGCAGTTACGGGCAGGCCAGATATGGCTACACCTTC. It encodes CASSYGQARYGYTF.

This clone came up once. The V call is TRBV6-5, the J call TRBJ2-2, with D possibly TRBD2 on 5 matching bases. Germline assignment: CDR1 MNHEY and CDR2 SVGAGI. V lost 6 bases and J 7 bases, leaving 18 bases between the germline ends. This CDR3 contains 15 residues. The CDR3 here is CASSSDSGFGGELFF. Here the CDR3 DNA reads TGTGCCAGCAGCTCAGACTCGGGGTTCGGCGGGGAGCTGTTTTTT.

J is TRBJ2-7 and V is TRBV19; 9 nucleotides line up with TRBD2. The V gene's germline CDR1 is LNHDA and CDR2 SQIVND (reference sequence). This CDR3 has 14 residues. V lost 6 bases to trimming and J lost 5 bases; unmatched junction nucleotides: 8. The CDR3 loop reads CASSQTAGGDEQYF. Written as DNA, the CDR3 is TGTGCCAGTAGCCAAACGGCGGGGGGGGACGAGCAGTACTTC.

V usage is TRBV29-1 and J usage is TRBJ1-2; tentatively, D is TRBD1 (5 bases). V dropped 1 base and J dropped 8 bases, with 20 bases sitting between them. This CDR3 has 15 residues. CDR1 is SQVTM and CDR2 is ANQGSEA in the germline V gene. CDR3 sequence: CSVEGVQVDGWGYTF. CDR3 nucleotides: TGCAGCGTTGAAGGTGTACAGGTCGACGGGTGGGGCTACACCTTC.

This clone has just a few counts. V usage is TRBV6-1 and J usage is TRBJ2-3, with D possibly TRBD1 on 6 matching bases. The V end was cut by 2 bases, the J end by 0 bases, with 9 bases between. This CDR3 is built from 15 residues. In germline, CDR1 is MNHNS, CDR2 SASEGT. The CDR3 nucleotides are TGTGCCAGCAGTGAACAGGGGATGAGCACAGATACGCAGTATTTT. Translating it yields CASSEQGMSTDTQYF.

The rearrangement joins TRBV5-1 to TRBJ2-2; 7 nucleotides agree with TRBD2. CDR1 SGHRS and CDR2 YFSETQ come from the germline V gene. The V gene end was trimmed by 4 bases and the J gene end by 1 base; junction bases not matched to a gene: 7. The CDR3 is 16 residues long. The CDR3: CASSPSGAMNTGELFF. Here the CDR3 DNA reads TGCGCCAGCAGCCCCAGCGGGGCGATGAACACCGGGGAGCTGTTTTTT.

The CDR3 DNA reads as TGCGCCAGCAGTGAGTCGGGCGGGATTAATGCGCAGTATTTT. Its translation: CASSESGGINAQYF. The chain links TRBV10-1 to TRBJ2-3; D is perhaps TRBD2 (6 bases). V lost 0 bases and J 10 bases, leaving 14 bases between the germline ends. The germline gives CDR1 WNHNN, CDR2 SYGVQD (reference sequence). The CDR3 loop spans 14 amino acids.

A few counts support this clone. The chain recombines TRBV5-1 with TRBJ2-1, with TRBD1 as a possible D gene (5 bases). Germline assignment: CDR1 SGHRS and CDR2 YFSETQ. This CDR3 region has 13 residues. The V and J ends lost 4 bases and 6 bases respectively, with 11 bases between them. CDR3 bases: TGCGCCAGCAGCAGGGCAGGGATCAATGAGCAGTTCTTC. Its protein is CASSRAGINEQFF. The full variable domain, in which reference TRBV5-1 and TRBJ2-1 provide the parts outside the CDR3, is KAGVTQTPRYLIKTRGQQVTLSCSPISGHRSVSWYQQTPGQGLQFLFEYFSETQRNKGNFPGRFSGRQFSNSRSEMNVSTLELGDSALYLCASSRAGINEQFFGPGTRLTVL.

This rearrangement joins TRBV3-1 (or the pseudogene TRBV3-2) to TRBJ2-3; maybe TRBD2 (5 bases). V was shortened by 6 bases and J by 4 bases, with 20 bases between the two germline ends. Germline CDR1 LGHDT, CDR2 YNNKEL (reference sequence). The CDR3 spans 16 residues. CDR3: CASRQSRSAGADTQYF. The CDR3 nucleotides are TGTGCCAGCAGACAAAGTCGCTCGGCGGGCGCAGATACGCAGTATTTT.

The rearrangement uses TRBV9 and TRBJ2-1; TRBD1 aligns across 9 bases. Germline CDR1 SGDLS, CDR2 YYNGEE. Trimming at V came to 4 bases and at J to 6 bases, leaving 11 bases not matched to a gene. The CDR3 is 16 residues long. The CDR3 loop reads CASSSPTGGMVNEQFF. CDR3 nucleotide sequence: TGTGCCAGCAGCTCGCCAACAGGGGGCATGGTCAATGAGCAGTTCTTC.

This clone was counted once. The same CDR3 arises from other DNA sequences in this sample as well. V and J are TRBV19 and TRBJ1-1, with D unclear. V dropped 1 base and J dropped 5 bases, with 5 bases sitting between them. The length of the CDR3 is 12 residues. Germline lookup yields CDR1 LNHDA and CDR2 SQIVND (reference sequence). The CDR3 here is CASSIAGTEAFF. CDR3 DNA sequence: TGTGCCAGTAGTATAGCGGGAACTGAAGCTTTCTTT. The full variable domain, its missing parts supplied by reference TRBV19 and TRBJ1-1, is DGGITQSPKYLFRKEGQNVTLSCEQNLNHDAMYWYRQDPGQGLRLIYYSQIVNDFQKGDIAEGYSVSREKKESFPLTVTSAQKNPTAFYLCASSIAGTEAFFGQGTRLTVV.

V and J are TRBV3-1 (or the pseudogene TRBV3-2) and TRBJ2-7; D might be TRBD2 (6 bases). Between the trimmed V and J ends, which lost 0 bases and 3 bases, there was a span of 15 bases. The germline gives CDR1 LGHDT, CDR2 YNNKEL (reference sequence). The CDR3 consists of 16 residues. CDR3 DNA sequence: TGTGCCAGCAGCCAAGATCTAGTGTCTAGCGTCTACGAGCAGTACTTC. Protein: CASSQDLVSSVYEQYF.

This clone showed up just a few times. J is TRBJ2-7 and V is TRBV9, with D unclear. This CDR3 contains 11 residues. V was pared by 2 bases and J by 3 bases, with 3 bases between. The germline V gene encodes CDR1 SGDLS and CDR2 YYNGEE. CDR3 sequence reads: CASSVGYEQYF. The CDR3 DNA sequence: TGTGCCAGCAGCGTCGGCTACGAGCAGTACTTC. The full variable domain, completed using reference TRBV9 and TRBJ2-7, is DSGVTQTPKHLITATGQRVTLRCSPRSGDLSVYWYQQSLDQGLQFLIQYYNGEERAKGNILERFSAQQFPDLHSELNLSSLELGDSALYFCASSVGYEQYFGPGTRLTVT.

This clone was picked up one time. This rearrangement joins TRBV7-8 to TRBJ2-7, with 14 nucleotides matching TRBD2. Per germline, CDR1 SGHVS and CDR2 FQNEAQ. Losses at the gene ends were 5 bases for V and 0 bases for J; bases not matched to a gene: 9. The CDR3 extends over 18 amino acids. CDR3 DNA sequence: TGTGCCAGCAGCCAACCCGGACTAGCGGGGGGTGCCTCCTACGAGCAGTACTTC. This encodes CASSQPGLAGGASYEQYF.

V and J are TRBV27 and TRBJ1-6; the D gene is possibly TRBD1 (6 bases). Trimming removed 2 bases at V and 6 bases at J, with 8 bases between. CDR3 length: 14 residues. CDR1 and CDR2 from the germline V gene are MNHEY and SMNVEV (reference sequence). CDR3 coding DNA: TGTGCCAGCAGTTTAAGCAGGGGTAATTCACCCCTCCACTTT. Translating it yields CASSLSRGNSPLHF.